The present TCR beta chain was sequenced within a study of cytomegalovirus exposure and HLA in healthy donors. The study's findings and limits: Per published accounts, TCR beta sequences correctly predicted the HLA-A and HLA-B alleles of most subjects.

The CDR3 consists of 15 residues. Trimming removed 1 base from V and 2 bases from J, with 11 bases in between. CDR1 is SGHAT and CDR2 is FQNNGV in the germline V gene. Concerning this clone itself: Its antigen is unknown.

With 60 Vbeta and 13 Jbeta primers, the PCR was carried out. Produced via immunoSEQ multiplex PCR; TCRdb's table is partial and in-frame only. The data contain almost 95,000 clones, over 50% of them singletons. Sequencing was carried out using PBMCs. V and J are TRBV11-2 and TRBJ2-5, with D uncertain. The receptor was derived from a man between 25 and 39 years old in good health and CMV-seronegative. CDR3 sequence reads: CASSLGYLVQETQYF. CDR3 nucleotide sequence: TGTGCCAGCAGCTTAGGCTACCTCGTACAAGAGACCCAGTACTTC.